The entry below describes one T cell receptor beta chain. Trimming removed 1 base at V and 6 bases at J, with 12 bases between. This CDR3 has 14 residues. Looked up from germline, CDR1 is LGHDT and CDR2 is YNNKEL (reference sequence). These data originate in a study of T cell responses to AZD1222 COVID-19 vaccine. Turning to the study itself: Samples with a second dose at about 4 or about 12 weeks were pooled together.

The table came from immunoSEQ multiplex PCR; TCRdb's copy has only in-frame clones and leaves some out. This sample yields 44,000 or so clones, of which about 83% are seen a single time; more than 45% belongs to the top ten. This clonotype was obtained from an adult in good health. This chain joins TRBV3-1 (or the pseudogene TRBV3-2) and TRBJ1-1, with a weak D call TRBD1 (5 bases). This specimen consisted of peripheral blood, obtained on day 0 of AZD1222 vaccination. The DNA of the CDR3 is TGTGCCAGCAGCCAAGGGGACCTGAGGGCTGAAGCTTTCTTT. It encodes CASSQGDLRAEAFF.